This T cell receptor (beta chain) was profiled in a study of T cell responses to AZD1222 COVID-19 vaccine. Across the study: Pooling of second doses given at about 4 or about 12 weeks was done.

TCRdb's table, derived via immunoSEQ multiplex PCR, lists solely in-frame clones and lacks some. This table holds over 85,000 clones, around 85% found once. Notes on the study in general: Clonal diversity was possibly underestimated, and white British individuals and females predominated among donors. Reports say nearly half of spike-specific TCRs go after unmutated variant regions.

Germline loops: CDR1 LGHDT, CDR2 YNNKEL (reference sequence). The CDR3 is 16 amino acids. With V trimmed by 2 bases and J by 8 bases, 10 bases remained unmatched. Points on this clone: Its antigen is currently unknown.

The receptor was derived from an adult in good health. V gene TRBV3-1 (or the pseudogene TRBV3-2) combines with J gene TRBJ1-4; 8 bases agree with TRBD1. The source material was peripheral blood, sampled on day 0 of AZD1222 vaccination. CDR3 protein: CASSQLRTGLNEKLFF. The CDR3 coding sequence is TGTGCCAGCAGCCAACTACGGACAGGGCTAAACGAAAAACTGTTTTTT.